This T cell receptor (beta chain) was found in a study of T cells in localized non-small cell lung cancer. Libraries were prepared by immunoSEQ multiplex PCR; TCRdb keeps only in-frame clonotypes and omits some of them. This sample has 65,000 to 95,000 clones, with less than 85% found just once. CDR1 and CDR2 (germline): MGHDK, SYGVNS. The J segment lost 6 bases and the V segment lost 5 bases, leaving 5 bases of the junction unmatched. CDR3 size: 14 residues. The clonotype originates from a man aged 40 to 70 with stage II squamous cell lung carcinoma. The chain couples TRBV25-1 to TRBJ1-2; 11 nucleotides line up with TRBD1. Here the sequenced sample was PBMCs, taken before any cancer treatment. CDR3 protein: CASSRTGGSNGYTF. CDR3 in DNA: TGTGCCAGCAGTCGGACAGGGGGCAGTAATGGCTACACCTTC.